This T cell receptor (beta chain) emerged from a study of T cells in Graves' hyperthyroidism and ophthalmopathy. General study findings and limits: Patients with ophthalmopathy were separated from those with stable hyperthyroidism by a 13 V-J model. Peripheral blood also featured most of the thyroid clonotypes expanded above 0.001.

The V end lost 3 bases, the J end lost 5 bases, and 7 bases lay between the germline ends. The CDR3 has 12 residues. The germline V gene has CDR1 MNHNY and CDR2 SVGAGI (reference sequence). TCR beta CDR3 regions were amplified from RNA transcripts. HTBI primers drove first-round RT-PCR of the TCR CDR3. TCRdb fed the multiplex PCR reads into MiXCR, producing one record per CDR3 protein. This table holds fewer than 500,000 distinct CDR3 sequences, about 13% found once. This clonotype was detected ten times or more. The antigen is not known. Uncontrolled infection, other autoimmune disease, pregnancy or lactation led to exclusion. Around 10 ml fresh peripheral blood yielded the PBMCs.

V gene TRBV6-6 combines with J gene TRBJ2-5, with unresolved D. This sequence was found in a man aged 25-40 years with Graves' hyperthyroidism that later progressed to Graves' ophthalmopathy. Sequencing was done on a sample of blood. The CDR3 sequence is CASSYRKETQYF. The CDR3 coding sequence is TGTGCCAGCAGTTATCGCAAGGAGACCCAGTACTTC.